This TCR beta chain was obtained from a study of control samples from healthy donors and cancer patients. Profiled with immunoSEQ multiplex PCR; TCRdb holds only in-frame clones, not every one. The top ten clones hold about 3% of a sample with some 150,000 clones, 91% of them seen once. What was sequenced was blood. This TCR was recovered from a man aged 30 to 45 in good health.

The CDR3 is CASIPTGPNEQFF. In DNA, the CDR3 is TGTGCCAGCATCCCGACAGGCCCCAATGAGCAGTTCTTC. The chain carries TRBV11-2 and TRBJ2-1, with D tentatively TRBD1 (6 bases). This CDR3 spans 13 amino acids. V was clipped by 7 bases and J by 6 bases, with 13 bases between them. Germline V lookup: CDR1 SGHAT, CDR2 FQNNGV.